The 28 T cell receptor beta chains reported below all come from one sample, sequenced in a study of CD8 T cells in Susac syndrome. With random hexamers, reverse transcription was performed on roughly 0.45 to 1 ug of RNA. TCRdb passed the immunoSEQ multiplex PCR reads through MiXCR, listing each CDR3 protein once. This table holds 150,000 to 200,000 distinct CDR3 sequences, about 95% found once. Sequencing input: CD8+ T cells from PBMCs. All receptors derive from a human donor with multiple sclerosis.

The V gene is TRBV27, the J gene TRBJ1-3; 7 bases map to TRBD1. This CDR3 region has 14 residues. Germline V lookup: CDR1 MNHEY, CDR2 SMNVEV (reference sequence). V was clipped by 4 bases and J by 2 bases; unmatched bases: 2. The DNA for the CDR3 is TGTGCCAGCAGTTCTGACAGGGCTGGAAACACCATATATTTT. Translated: CASSSDRAGNTIYF.

The chain joins TRBV27 to TRBJ2-1; 13 bases line up with TRBD2. Per germline, CDR1 MNHEY and CDR2 SMNVEV (reference sequence). CDR3 length: 14 residues. Trimming at V came to 6 bases and at J to 14 bases, leaving 10 bases not matched to a gene. The CDR3 DNA sequence: TGTGCCAGCAGCAAAACCGGGACTAGCGGGAATGAGTTCTTC. Amino acids: CASSKTGTSGNEFF.

CDR3 nucleotide sequence: TGTGCCATCAGTGCCTCACTCAAACCCTACGAGCAGTACTTC. Amino acid sequence: CAISASLKPYEQYF. The chain links TRBV10-3 to TRBJ2-7; D is unresolved. Trimming cost V 4 bases and J 2 bases, with 12 bases left between them. CDR3 length: 14 amino acids. Per the germline V gene, CDR1 is ENHRY and CDR2 is SYGVKD.

The rearrangement uses TRBV10-3 and TRBJ2-5, with 7 bases that match TRBD2. The V and J ends lost 1 base and 5 bases, in that order; junction bases with no gene match: 7. Germline CDR1 and CDR2: ENHRY and SYGVKD. The CDR3 is 15 residues long. The CDR3 bases are TGTGCCATCAGTGAGTTGGCGGGGGAATCGGAGACCCAGTACTTC. This translates into CAISELAGESETQYF.

The CDR3 DNA sequence: TGTGCCAGCAGCGATCTTACAGGGGAGGATACGCAGTATTTT. As protein: CASSDLTGEDTQYF. The J gene is TRBJ2-3, the V gene TRBV28, with TRBD1 identical over 7 bases. Losses at the gene ends were 6 bases for V and 6 bases for J; bases not matched to a gene: 9. The CDR3 has 14 residues. The germline gives CDR1 MDHEN, CDR2 SYDVKM.

V and J are TRBV9 and TRBJ1-2, with D possibly TRBD1 on 6 matching bases. Trimming pared 2 bases from V and 1 base from J, leaving 15 bases between. This CDR3 has 16 residues. Per the germline V gene, CDR1 is SGDLS and CDR2 is YYNGEE. The CDR3 DNA reads TGTGCCAGCAGCGTCTCAACAGGGAACATTAACTATGGCTACACCTTC. As protein: CASSVSTGNINYGYTF.

The chain has TRBV7-8 and TRBJ2-3; D may be TRBD1 or TRBD2 (5 bases each). CDR1 is SGHVS and CDR2 is FQNEAQ in the germline V gene. Trimming removed 4 bases at V and 1 base at J, with 15 bases between. This CDR3 spans 16 amino acids. The CDR3 reads CASSWGRGRRTDTQYF. In DNA form, the CDR3 reads TGTGCCAGCAGCTGGGGCCGGGGCAGGCGCACAGATACGCAGTATTTT.

The J gene is TRBJ1-1, the V gene TRBV25-1; D might be TRBD1 (5 bases). Trimming stripped 3 bases from V and 0 bases from J, with 14 bases between. The germline gives CDR1 MGHDK, CDR2 SYGVNS. This CDR3 region has 16 residues. The CDR3 nucleotides read TGTGCCAGCAGTGAGAGTAGCTGGGGCATGAACACTGAAGCTTTCTTT. It is translated as CASSESSWGMNTEAFF.

This chain joins TRBV12-5 and TRBJ2-7, with 8 bases identical to TRBD1. The V gene's germline CDR1 is LGHNT and CDR2 FRNRAP. The CDR3 consists of 12 residues. V gave up 3 bases and J gave up 12 bases; unmatched junction bases: 7. CDR3 in amino acids: CASGFGGTGLYF. The CDR3 coding sequence is TGTGCTAGTGGTTTTGGGGGGACAGGTCTGTACTTC.

The rearrangement links TRBV11-2 to TRBJ1-5, with TRBD1 matching over 10 bases. The J segment lost 6 bases and the V segment lost 0 bases, leaving 5 bases of the junction unmatched. There are 16 residues in the CDR3. Germline CDR1 reads SGHAT; CDR2 reads FQNNGV. The CDR3 sequence: CASSLEGTGVGQPQHF. The CDR3 nucleotides are TGTGCCAGCAGCTTAGAGGGGACAGGGGTAGGTCAGCCCCAGCATTTT.

The gene calls are TRBV25-1 and TRBJ1-1; 10 nucleotides agree with TRBD1. The CDR3 runs 15 residues. With V trimmed by 6 bases and J by 3 bases, 7 bases remained unmatched. Germline loops: CDR1 MGHDK, CDR2 SYGVNS. The CDR3 sequence: CASRPDRGRYTEAFF. In DNA form, the CDR3 reads TGTGCCAGCAGACCGGACAGGGGGAGATACACTGAAGCTTTCTTT.

The chain employs TRBV6-5 and TRBJ2-5, with 13 bases fitting TRBD2. The CDR3 is 15 amino acids. J lost 5 bases, V lost 0 bases, and 0 bases had no gene match. Germline CDR1 and CDR2: MNHEY and SVGAGI. Here the CDR3 DNA reads TGTGCCAGCAGTTACTCGGGACTAGCGGGGGAGACCCAGTACTTC. This gives the protein CASSYSGLAGETQYF.

The CDR3 sequence is CASSHRSTDTQYF. For the CDR3, the DNA is TGTGCCAGCAGCCACAGAAGCACAGATACGCAGTATTTT. The V and J genes are TRBV3-1 and TRBJ2-3; D not resolved. The CDR3 is 13 residues long. V gave up 3 bases and J gave up 0 bases, with 4 bases separating them. Per the germline V gene, CDR1 is LGHDT and CDR2 is YNNKEL (reference sequence).

DNA of the CDR3: TGCGCCAGCAGCCAACCCTTCCCAAGCGATACGCAGTATTTT. This encodes CASSQPFPSDTQYF. The V and J genes are TRBV4-1 and TRBJ2-3; D is unclear. Germline values: CDR1 MGHRA, CDR2 YSYEKL. Trimming shortened V by 2 bases and J by 6 bases, and 12 bases separated the two germline ends. The CDR3 extends over 14 amino acids.

The chain couples TRBV4-2 to TRBJ2-1; weak D call: TRBD2 (6 bases). The ends were cut back, 0 bases at V and 10 bases at J, with 13 bases in the middle. From germline, CDR1 is LGHNA and CDR2 YNFKEQ. The CDR3 length is 14 residues. Here the CDR3 reads CASSQDESAGEQFF. For the CDR3, the DNA is TGTGCCAGCAGCCAAGATGAGTCCGCGGGGGAGCAGTTCTTC.

The rearrangement joins TRBV7-9 to TRBJ1-2, with 10 positions matching TRBD1. This CDR3 is built from 14 residues. CDR1 is SEHNR, CDR2 FQNEAQ, per germline (reference sequence). After removal of 6 bases from V and 4 bases from J, the junction contained 5 bases not matched to a gene. As DNA, the CDR3 is TGTGCCAGCAGACCGACAGGGGGCGTCTATGGCTACACCTTC. This translates into CASRPTGGVYGYTF.

This chain uses TRBV9 with TRBJ2-1; D remains unclear. Deletions cut 4 bases from V and 5 bases from J, with 22 bases between. This CDR3 comprises 17 residues. CDR1 and CDR2 from the germline V gene are SGDLS and YYNGEE. CDR3: CASSLLPVGTPNNEQFF. The CDR3 region has the DNA TGTGCCAGCAGCCTACTACCTGTAGGTACGCCTAACAATGAGCAGTTCTTC.

The chain is built from TRBV15 and TRBJ2-7; a possible D gene is TRBD2 (5 bases). Germline values: CDR1 LNHNV, CDR2 YYDKDF (reference sequence). This CDR3 contains 14 residues. V lost 4 bases, J lost 0 bases, and 10 bases lay in between. CDR3 loop: CATSKAGISYEQYF. The DNA of the CDR3 is TGTGCCACCAGCAAAGCCGGGATCTCCTACGAGCAGTACTTC.

The chain combines TRBV27 with TRBJ1-5, with TRBD1 as a possible D gene (6 bases). The CDR3 contains 16 residues. Germline V gene lookup returns CDR1 MNHEY and CDR2 SMNVEV (reference sequence). V was cut by 0 bases and J by 5 bases, with 14 bases left in between. CDR3 in amino acids: CASSLSMGRGDQPQHF. CDR3 coding DNA: TGTGCCAGCAGTTTATCGATGGGCAGGGGAGATCAGCCCCAGCATTTT.

This chain uses TRBV3-1 with TRBJ1-5; D uncertain. Trimming shortened V by 5 bases and J by 2 bases, and 10 bases separated the two germline ends. The CDR3 is made up of 14 amino acids. Germline lookup yields CDR1 LGHDT and CDR2 YNNKEL (reference sequence). Here the CDR3 reads CASSSDTRNQPQHF. The DNA for the CDR3 is TGTGCCAGCAGCAGTGACACCCGCAATCAGCCCCAGCATTTT.

J is TRBJ1-2 and V is TRBV5-1, with a possible D match to TRBD1 (6 bases). V lost 6 bases, J lost 3 bases, and 12 bases lay in between. Germline V gene lookup returns CDR1 SGHRS and CDR2 YFSETQ. This CDR3 comprises 13 residues. CDR3 sequence reads: CASKTAGDYGYTF. The CDR3 DNA reads TGCGCCAGCAAGACCGCAGGGGACTATGGCTACACCTTC.

The chain links TRBV29-1 to TRBJ2-1, with 14 bases that match TRBD2. The germline gives CDR1 SQVTM, CDR2 ANQGSEA. The CDR3 length is 14 residues. After removal of 3 bases from V and 9 bases from J, the junction contained 4 bases not matched to a gene. In nucleotides, the CDR3 is TGCAGCGTTGAGGGACTAGCGGGAGTAGGTGAGCAGTTCTTC. Its translation: CSVEGLAGVGEQFF.

The J gene is TRBJ2-5, the V gene TRBV19; D perhaps matches TRBD2 (5 bases). V lost 6 bases, J lost 4 bases, and 12 bases lay in between. Germline V gene data show CDR1 as LNHDA and CDR2 as SQIVND (reference sequence). There are 13 residues in the CDR3. The CDR3 sequence: CASSRGSRETQYF. The CDR3 DNA follows: TGTGCCAGTAGCCGCGGGTCAAGAGAGACCCAGTACTTC.

The CDR3 sequence: CASSFPPGQEWFF. The CDR3 region has the DNA TGTGCCAGCAGTTTTCCCCCGGGACAGGAGTGGTTCTTC. This chain connects TRBV6-2 or TRBV6-3 to TRBJ2-1; 8 positions match TRBD1. Losses at the gene ends were 4 bases for V and 15 bases for J; bases not matched to a gene: 11. The germline gives CDR1 MNHEY, CDR2 SVGEGT. CDR3 length: 13 amino acids.

This clonotype occurred once. The V gene is TRBV12-3 or TRBV12-4, the J gene TRBJ2-1; TRBD2 aligns across 11 bases. Trimming took 9 bases from V and 7 from J; bases not matched to a gene: 11. The CDR3 length is 15 residues. CDR3 bases: TGTGCCAGTGTATTAGCGGGAGGGCGAGGGAATGAGCAGTTCTTC. As protein: CASVLAGGRGNEQFF.

This chain connects TRBV5-1 to TRBJ1-1; D is unclear. Germline CDR1 and CDR2: SGHRS and YFSETQ. Trimming took 2 bases from V and 2 from J, leaving 10 bases between them. The CDR3 spans 14 residues. The CDR3 is CASSFGHLNTEAFF. The DNA for the CDR3 is TGCGCCAGCAGCTTCGGGCACCTAAACACTGAAGCTTTCTTT.

The V gene is TRBV27, the J gene TRBJ2-5; 12 bases agree with TRBD2. This CDR3 is 17 amino acids long. V lost 6 bases, J lost 0 bases, and 8 bases stayed unmatched. From germline, CDR1 is MNHEY and CDR2 SMNVEV (reference sequence). Written as DNA, the CDR3 is TGTGCCAGCAGAAGACTAGCGGGAGAGAGTTACCAAGAGACCCAGTACTTC. Protein product: CASRRLAGESYQETQYF.

The rearrangement joins TRBV4-1 to TRBJ2-1, with D possibly being TRBD1 (6 bases). The ends were cut back, 1 base at V and 3 bases at J, with 10 bases in the middle. CDR1 and CDR2 (germline): MGHRA, YSYEKL. This CDR3 has 15 amino acids. CDR3 nucleotide sequence: TGCGCCAGCAGCCAAGGAGACAGGAACTACAATGAGCAGTTCTTC. Its protein is CASSQGDRNYNEQFF.